This T cell receptor (beta chain) was sequenced for a study of OX40 agonist ivuxolimab in advanced cancers. Study-level background: Ivuxolimab, which is an agonistic anti-OX40 (CD134) antibody, was administered to the patients. Partial response was recorded in three patients: one hepatocellular carcinoma and two cutaneous melanoma cases. Prior anti-PD-1, anti-PD-L1 or anti-CTLA-4 therapy was allowed; over 30% had some.

TCRdb's copy holds only in-frame clones and misses some; the assay was immunoSEQ multiplex PCR. The sample lists more than 60,000 clones, around 93% seen once, with around a fifth in the top ten. Samples were taken at baseline and on day 1 of cycles 4 and 7. This clone is a singleton in its sample. CDR1 MNHEY and CDR2 SMNVEV come from the germline V gene (reference sequence). V was cut by 8 bases and J by 1 base, with 11 bases left in between. The CDR3 covers 13 residues. The V gene is TRBV27, the J gene TRBJ1-1, with D hard to call. This sequence was found in an adult with an advanced solid tumor such as melanoma, head and neck, liver or kidney cancer. This material consisted of CD4+ or CD8+ T cells sorted from blood, taken in a trial of the OX40 agonist ivuxolimab. The CDR3 reads CASRFAGNTEAFF. CDR3 coding DNA: TGTGCCAGCCGCTTCGCGGGGAACACTGAAGCTTTCTTT.